A single sample gave rise to the 22 T cell receptor beta chains below, sequenced in a study of CD8+ T cells in alopecia areata listed by TCRdb under 2018. The time point label here, explained by the study, means: roughly 24 weeks on oral tofacitinib. This sample's treatment or condition label indicates: oral pan-JAK inhibitor, 5-10 mg twice daily. Libraries were constructed by the immunoSEQ multiplex PCR assay. RNA was extracted from all samples and reverse transcribed into cDNA, which served as template for TCR sequencing. Entries here come from immuneACCESS through TCRdb and include only in-frame sequences with V and J called. Some clones fail to appear in such tables; in the studies checked, an unresolved V gene covers under half of the shortfall, and the cause of the remainder is unknown. The sample records over 150,000 clones, around 60% of which are singletons. The ten largest make up approximately 15% of the sample.

The sample was CD4+ T cells sorted from blood, taken at week 24, from a patient treated with tofacitinib. Every receptor here comes from a human donor with alopecia areata.

The chain has TRBV6-5 and TRBJ2-7; weak D call: TRBD1 (5 bases). Germline values: CDR1 MNHEY, CDR2 SVGAGI. V gave up 8 bases and J gave up 3 bases, with 11 bases separating them. The CDR3 consists of 12 residues. The CDR3 region is CASRSDSYEQYF. The CDR3 region has the DNA TGTGCCAGCCGATCCGACAGCTACGAGCAGTACTTC.

This clone was observed a few times. The rearrangement links TRBV11-2 to TRBJ2-3; D uncertain. Germline V lookup: CDR1 SGHAT, CDR2 FQNNGV. The CDR3 is 16 amino acids. V gave up 3 bases and J gave up 2 bases, with 15 bases separating them. CDR3: CASSFILGGTTDTQYF. CDR3 DNA sequence: TGTGCCAGCAGCTTTATTCTTGGCGGAACCACAGATACGCAGTATTTT.

In this sample, this clone turned up a few times. In the same sample, other DNA sequences code for this CDR3. The chain uses TRBV29-1 and TRBJ1-5; TRBD1 matches at 7 bases. J was trimmed by 2 bases and V by 6 bases; bases with no gene match: 1. The germline V gene encodes CDR1 SQVTM and CDR2 ANQGSEA. The CDR3 spans 12 residues. In DNA, the CDR3 is TGCAGCGTAGGACAGGGCAATCAGCCCCAGCATTTT. Translating it yields CSVGQGNQPQHF. Full variable domain (missing parts from reference TRBV29-1 and TRBJ1-5): SAVISQKPSRDICQRGTSLTIQCQVDSQVTMMFWYRQQPGQSLTLIATANQGSEATYESGFVIDKFPISRPNLTFSTLTVSNMSPEDSSIYLCSVGQGNQPQHFGDGTRLSIL.

The chain is built from TRBV19 and TRBJ2-1, with 7 bases fitting TRBD1. The CDR3 covers 15 residues. Per germline, CDR1 LNHDA and CDR2 SQIVND (reference sequence). V shed 6 bases, J shed 2 bases, and the junction held 7 bases outside the gene matches. CDR3 sequence reads: CASSPDRDPYNEQFF. The CDR3 nucleotides read TGTGCCAGTAGCCCAGACAGGGACCCCTACAATGAGCAGTTCTTC.

The count of this clone is one. The genes are TRBV5-1 and TRBJ2-5, with D tentatively TRBD2 (5 bases). Looked up from germline, CDR1 is SGHRS and CDR2 is YFSETQ. Trimming stripped 3 bases from V and 1 base from J, with 13 bases between. The CDR3 totals 15 residues. The CDR3 here is CASSWVGEIQETQYF. The CDR3 coding sequence is TGCGCCAGCAGCTGGGTGGGAGAGATCCAAGAGACCCAGTACTTC.

This clone appeared a few times. The chain recombines TRBV29-1 with TRBJ2-2, with 7 positions matching TRBD1. Losses at the gene ends were 6 bases for V and 3 bases for J; bases not matched to a gene: 4. Germline V gene lookup returns CDR1 SQVTM and CDR2 ANQGSEA. CDR3 length: 13 residues. The CDR3 DNA follows: TGCAGCGTGGGCAGGGGGTACACCGGGGAGCTGTTTTTT. Its protein product is CSVGRGYTGELFF.

This clone was detected only a few times. The V gene is TRBV29-1, the J gene TRBJ2-3, with 15 nucleotides matching TRBD2. The germline V gene encodes CDR1 SQVTM and CDR2 ANQGSEA. V shed 4 bases, J shed 4 bases, and the junction held 6 bases outside the gene matches. CDR3 length: 16 residues. CDR3 DNA: TGCAGCGTTGTTCGGACTAGCGGGGGGGCCTCAGATACGCAGTATTTT. The encoded protein is CSVVRTSGGASDTQYF.

The chain has TRBV29-1 and TRBJ1-6; D is uncertain. The CDR3 totals 13 residues. With 7 bases removed from V and 7 bases from J, the gap between germline ends came to 14 bases. CDR1 is SQVTM, CDR2 ANQGSEA, per germline. The DNA for the CDR3 is TGCAGCGCGCGCCTGGGCCCGAATTCACCCCTCCACTTT. As protein: CSARLGPNSPLHF.

This clone was counted a few times. V usage is TRBV2 and J usage is TRBJ2-7; D is ambiguous. V was pared by 7 bases and J by 0 bases, with 13 bases between. The CDR3 has 14 residues. Germline V gives CDR1 SNHLY, CDR2 FYNNEI. In nucleotides, the CDR3 is TGTGCCAGCACCATAATGCCAGCCTCCTACGAGCAGTACTTC. It is translated as CASTIMPASYEQYF. The entire variable domain, with the rest obtained from reference TRBV2 and TRBJ2-7, is as follows: EPEVTQTPSHQVTQMGQEVILRCVPISNHLYFYWYRQILGQKVEFLVSFYNNEISEKSEIFDDQFSVERPDGSNFTLKIRSTKLEDSAMYFCASTIMPASYEQYFGPGTRLTVT.

The CDR3 here is CASGLARLAGANNEQFF. In DNA, the CDR3 is TGTGCTAGTGGTTTGGCCCGCCTAGCGGGGGCCAACAATGAGCAGTTCTTC. The chain links TRBV12-5 to TRBJ2-1; 10 bases are shared with TRBD2. The V segment lost 1 base and the J segment 5 bases; nucleotides outside the gene matches: 8. CDR1 and CDR2 from the germline V gene are LGHNT and FRNRAP. CDR3 size: 17 residues.

Concerning this clone itself: One junction end disagrees with the germline gene, perhaps due to a read error. This rearrangement joins TRBV7-9 to TRBJ1-2; possibly TRBD1 for D (5 bases). This CDR3 is built from 15 residues. The germline V gene encodes CDR1 SEHNR and CDR2 FQNEAQ (reference sequence). The CDR3 is CASSLDSPREYGYTF. CDR3 coding DNA: TGTGCCAGTAGCTTAGATAGTCCCAGGGAGTATGGCTACACCTTC.

The V and J genes are TRBV14 and TRBJ2-7, with TRBD1 as a possible D gene (6 bases). CDR3 size: 14 residues. The V gene's germline CDR1 is SGHDN and CDR2 FVKESK. V lost 2 bases and J lost 1, with 9 bases in between. The CDR3 nucleotides read TGTGCCAGCAGCCAAACAGGGATATCCTACGAGCAGTACTTC. Residues: CASSQTGISYEQYF.

The chain carries TRBV30 and TRBJ1-1; tentative D call: TRBD1 (5 bases). V lost 0 bases, J lost 11 bases, and 10 bases lay in between. This CDR3 has 11 amino acids. Germline CDR1 and CDR2: GTSNPN and SVGIG (reference sequence). Here the CDR3 DNA reads TGTGCCTGGAGTGTAGGGGACCGTGCTTTCTTT. Its protein product is CAWSVGDRAFF.

The V and J genes are TRBV29-1 and TRBJ2-3; 9 positions agree with TRBD2. Germline V gene data show CDR1 as SQVTM and CDR2 as ANQGSEA. With 6 bases clipped from V and 0 bases from J, the junction kept 13 bases outside the gene matches. The CDR3 has 17 residues. CDR3 sequence: CSVQATSGDASTDTQYF. The CDR3 DNA reads TGCAGCGTCCAAGCGACTAGCGGTGACGCTAGCACAGATACGCAGTATTTT.

This sequence joins TRBV2 and TRBJ1-2; D perhaps matches TRBD1 (5 bases). Germline assignment: CDR1 SNHLY and CDR2 FYNNEI. Deletions cut 6 bases from V and 4 bases from J, with 18 bases between. This CDR3 has 15 amino acids. The CDR3 region has the DNA TGTGCCAGCAGACCCAGTCTCGAGGGGACCTATGGCTACACCTTC. It codes for CASRPSLEGTYGYTF.

This chain's CDR3 is CATSRDQAEAFF. The CDR3 nucleotides read TGTGCCACCAGCAGAGATCAAGCTGAAGCTTTCTTT. The V and J genes are TRBV15 and TRBJ1-1, with no clear D. The germline V gene encodes CDR1 LNHNV and CDR2 YYDKDF (reference sequence). V dropped 0 bases and J dropped 6 bases, with 5 bases sitting between them. The length of the CDR3 is 12 residues.

V usage is TRBV6-1 and J usage is TRBJ2-7; tentative D call: TRBD2 (7 bases). The CDR3 length is 12 residues. V shed 10 bases and J shed 8 bases, with 18 bases lying between them. Germline values: CDR1 MNHNS, CDR2 SASEGT. The CDR3 here is CAIAGDMIQQYF. CDR3 nucleotides: TGTGCCATCGCGGGGGACATGATTCAGCAGTACTTC.

V gene TRBV6-5 combines with J gene TRBJ2-7; D is uncertain. The CDR3 is made up of 15 amino acids. The germline V and J ends were trimmed by 0 bases and 1 base, with 10 bases remaining between them. Germline CDR1 and CDR2: MNHEY and SVGAGI. The CDR3 sequence is CASSYSMSGSYEQYF. The CDR3 bases are TGTGCCAGCAGTTACTCGATGTCCGGTTCCTACGAGCAGTACTTC.

The chain combines TRBV6-5 with TRBJ2-6; no firm D call. The CDR3 has 15 amino acids. CDR1 and CDR2 from the germline V gene are MNHEY and SVGAGI. V was shortened by 3 bases and J by 0 bases, with 6 bases between the two germline ends. The CDR3 nucleotides are TGTGCCAGCAGTTATTTGACCTCTGGGGCCAACGTCCTGACTTTC. Residues: CASSYLTSGANVLTF.

This CDR3 is CSVDSVSQETQYF. For the CDR3, the DNA is TGCAGCGTTGATAGTGTCAGTCAAGAGACCCAGTACTTC. This chain links TRBV29-1 with TRBJ2-5; D remains unclear. CDR1 is SQVTM and CDR2 is ANQGSEA in the germline V gene. V was clipped by 3 bases and J by 2 bases, with 10 bases between them. This CDR3 has 13 amino acids. The variable domain in full, with the rest retrieved from reference TRBV29-1 and TRBJ2-5, is SAVISQKPSRDICQRGTSLTIQCQVDSQVTMMFWYRQQPGQSLTLIATANQGSEATYESGFVIDKFPISRPNLTFSTLTVSNMSPEDSSIYLCSVDSVSQETQYFGPGTRLLVL.

The chain joins TRBV11-3 to TRBJ2-2, with 9 bases fitting TRBD2. Germline-derived CDR1 and CDR2 are SGHNT and YENEEA. V dropped 5 bases and J dropped 4; count of bases not matched to a gene: 8. CDR3 length equals 16 residues. The DNA of the CDR3 is TGTGCCAGCAGCCCGAGACTAGCGGACGGCACCGGGGAGCTGTTTTTT. Its translation is CASSPRLADGTGELFF.

This clone was observed a single time. The chain uses TRBV15 and TRBJ1-4; D gene ambiguous. The CDR3 has 13 residues. Germline CDR1 LNHNV, CDR2 YYDKDF (reference sequence). V dropped 6 bases and J dropped 12 bases, with 17 bases sitting between them. This CDR3 is CATRGSLVTQLFF. In nucleotides, the CDR3 is TGTGCCACCAGAGGCAGCCTGGTTACTCAACTGTTTTTT.